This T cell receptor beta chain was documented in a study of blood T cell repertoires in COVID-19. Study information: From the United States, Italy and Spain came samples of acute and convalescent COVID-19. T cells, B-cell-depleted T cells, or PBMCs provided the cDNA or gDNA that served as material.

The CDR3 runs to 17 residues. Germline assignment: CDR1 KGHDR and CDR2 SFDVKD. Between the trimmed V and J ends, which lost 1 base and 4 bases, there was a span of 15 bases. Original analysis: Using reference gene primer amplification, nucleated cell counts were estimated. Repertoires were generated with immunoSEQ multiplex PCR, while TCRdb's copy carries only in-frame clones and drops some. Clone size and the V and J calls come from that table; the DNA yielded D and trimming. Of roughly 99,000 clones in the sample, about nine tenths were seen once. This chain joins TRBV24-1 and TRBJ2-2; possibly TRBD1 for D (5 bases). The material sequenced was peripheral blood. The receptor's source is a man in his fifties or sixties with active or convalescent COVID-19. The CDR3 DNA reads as TGTGCCACCAGTGATTTAGGCCCTCAGGGTGGCACCGGGGAGCTGTTTTTT. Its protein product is CATSDLGPQGGTGELFF.